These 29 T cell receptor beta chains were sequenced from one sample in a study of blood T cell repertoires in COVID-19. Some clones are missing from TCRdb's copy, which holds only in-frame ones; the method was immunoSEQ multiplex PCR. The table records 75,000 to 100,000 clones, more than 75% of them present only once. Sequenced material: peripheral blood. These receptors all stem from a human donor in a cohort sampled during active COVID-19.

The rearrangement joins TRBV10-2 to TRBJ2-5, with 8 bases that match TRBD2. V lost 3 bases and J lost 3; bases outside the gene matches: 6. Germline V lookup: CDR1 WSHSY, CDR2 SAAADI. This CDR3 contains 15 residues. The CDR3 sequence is CASSDVSAGEETQYF. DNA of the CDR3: TGCGCCAGCAGTGATGTCTCAGCGGGGGAAGAGACCCAGTACTTC.

CDR3 sequence (DNA): TGTGCCTGGAGTTATGGCGGGAGGGCCGACTACGAGCAGTACTTC. Protein product: CAWSYGGRADYEQYF. V and J are TRBV30 and TRBJ2-7; TRBD2 matches 9 bases. The V and J ends lost 2 bases and 3 bases, in that order; junction bases with no gene match: 8. This CDR3 comprises 15 residues. Germline CDR1 is GTSNPN and CDR2 is SVGIG (reference sequence).

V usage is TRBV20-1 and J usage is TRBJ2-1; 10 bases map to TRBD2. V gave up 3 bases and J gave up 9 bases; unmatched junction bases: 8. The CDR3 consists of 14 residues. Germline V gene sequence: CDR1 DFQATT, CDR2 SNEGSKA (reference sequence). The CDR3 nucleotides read TGCAGTGCTAGTCGGGCTAGCGGGGGCAGTGAGCAGTTCTTC. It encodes CSASRASGGSEQFF.

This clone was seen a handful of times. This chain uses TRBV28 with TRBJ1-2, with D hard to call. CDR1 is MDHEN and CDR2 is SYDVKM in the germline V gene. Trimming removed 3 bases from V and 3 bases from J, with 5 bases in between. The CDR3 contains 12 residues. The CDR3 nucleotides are TGTGCCAGCAGTTTGAGTGACTATGGCTACACCTTC. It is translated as CASSLSDYGYTF.

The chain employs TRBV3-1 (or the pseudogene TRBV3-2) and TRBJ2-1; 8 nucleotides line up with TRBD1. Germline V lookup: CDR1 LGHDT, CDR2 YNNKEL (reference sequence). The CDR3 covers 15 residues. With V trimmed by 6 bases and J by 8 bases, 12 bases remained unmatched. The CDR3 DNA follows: TGTGCCAGCAGTCAGCAGGGGGCCCTCTTGGATGAGCAGTTCTTC. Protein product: CASSQQGALLDEQFF.

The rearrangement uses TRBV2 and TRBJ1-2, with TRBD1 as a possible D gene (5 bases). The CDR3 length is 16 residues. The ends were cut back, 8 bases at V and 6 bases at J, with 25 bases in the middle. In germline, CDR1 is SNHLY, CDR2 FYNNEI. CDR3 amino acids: CASPLGAMALQDGYTF. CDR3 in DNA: TGTGCCAGCCCCTTAGGGGCAATGGCCCTTCAGGATGGCTACACCTTC.

The DNA for the CDR3 is TGTGCCAGTAGTACCAAGGGGTTAGCGGGGGCGAGCTCCTACGAGCAGTACTTC. Protein sequence: CASSTKGLAGASSYEQYF. The J gene is TRBJ2-7, the V gene TRBV19, with 9 bases fitting TRBD2. V was clipped by 4 bases and J by 0 bases; unmatched bases: 13. The CDR3 is made up of 18 amino acids. CDR1 and CDR2 (germline): LNHDA, SQIVND (reference sequence).

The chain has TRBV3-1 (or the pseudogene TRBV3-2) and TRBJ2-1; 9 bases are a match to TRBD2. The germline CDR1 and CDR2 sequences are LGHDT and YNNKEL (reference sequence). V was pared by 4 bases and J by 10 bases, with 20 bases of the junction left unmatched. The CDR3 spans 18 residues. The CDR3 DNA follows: TGTGCCAGCAGCCCTCGACAAACCGGGACTAGCACGGACTGGGAGCAGTTCTTC. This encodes CASSPRQTGTSTDWEQFF.

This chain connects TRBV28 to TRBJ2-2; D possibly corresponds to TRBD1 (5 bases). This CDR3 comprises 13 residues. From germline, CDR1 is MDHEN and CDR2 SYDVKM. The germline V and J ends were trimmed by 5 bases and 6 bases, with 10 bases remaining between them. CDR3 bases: TGTGCCAGCAGTCCGCAGGGTGCCGGGGAGCTGTTTTTT. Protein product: CASSPQGAGELFF. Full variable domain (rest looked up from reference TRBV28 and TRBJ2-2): DVKVTQSSRYLVKRTGEKVFLECVQDMDHENMFWYRQDPGLGLRLIYFSYDVKMKEKGDIPEGYSVSREKKERFSLILESASTNQTSMYLCASSPQGAGELFFGEGSRLTVL.

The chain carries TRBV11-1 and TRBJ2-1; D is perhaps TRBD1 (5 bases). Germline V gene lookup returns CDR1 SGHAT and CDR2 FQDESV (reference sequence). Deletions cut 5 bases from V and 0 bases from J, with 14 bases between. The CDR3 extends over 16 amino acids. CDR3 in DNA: TGTGCCAGCAGCCGAGTTGGGGCCAGCTCCTACAATGAGCAGTTCTTC. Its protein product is CASSRVGASSYNEQFF. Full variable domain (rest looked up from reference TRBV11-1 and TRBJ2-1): EAEVAQSPRYKITEKSQAVAFWCDPISGHATLYWYRQILGQGPELLVQFQDESVVDDSQLPKDRFSAERLKGVDSTLKIQPAELGDSAMYLCASSRVGASSYNEQFFGPGTRLTVL.

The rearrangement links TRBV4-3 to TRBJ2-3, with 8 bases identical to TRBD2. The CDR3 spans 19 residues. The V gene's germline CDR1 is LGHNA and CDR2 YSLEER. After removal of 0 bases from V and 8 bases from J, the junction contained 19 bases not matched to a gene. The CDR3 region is CASSQDIGGAGGLPGTQYF. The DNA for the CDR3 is TGCGCCAGCAGCCAAGATATCGGGGGGGCAGGCGGACTCCCAGGTACGCAGTATTTT.

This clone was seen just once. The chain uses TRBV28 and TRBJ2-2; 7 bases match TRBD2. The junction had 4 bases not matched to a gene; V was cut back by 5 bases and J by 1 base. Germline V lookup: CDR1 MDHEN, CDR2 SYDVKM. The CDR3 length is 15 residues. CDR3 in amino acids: CASSGASGNTGELFF. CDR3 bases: TGTGCCAGCAGTGGGGCTAGCGGGAACACCGGGGAGCTGTTTTTT.

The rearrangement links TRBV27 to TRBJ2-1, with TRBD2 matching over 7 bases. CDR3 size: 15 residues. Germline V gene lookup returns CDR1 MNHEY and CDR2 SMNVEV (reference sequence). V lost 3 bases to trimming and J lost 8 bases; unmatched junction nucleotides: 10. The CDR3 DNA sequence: TGTGCCAGCAGTTTTAGGACTAGTGGTTTCGATGAGCAGTTCTTC. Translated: CASSFRTSGFDEQFF.

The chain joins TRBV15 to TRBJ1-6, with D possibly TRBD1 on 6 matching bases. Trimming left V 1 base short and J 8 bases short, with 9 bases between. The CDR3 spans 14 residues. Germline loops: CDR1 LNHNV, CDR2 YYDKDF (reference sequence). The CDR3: CATSRGTADSPLHF. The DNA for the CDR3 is TGTGCCACCAGCAGAGGGACAGCGGATTCACCCCTCCACTTT.

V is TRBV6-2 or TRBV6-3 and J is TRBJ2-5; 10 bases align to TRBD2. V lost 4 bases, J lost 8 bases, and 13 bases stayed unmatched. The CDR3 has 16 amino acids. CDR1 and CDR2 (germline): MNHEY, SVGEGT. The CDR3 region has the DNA TGTGCCAGCAGTTCCGTCTCCCCACTAGCGGGAAGTACCCAGTACTTC. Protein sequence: CASSSVSPLAGSTQYF.

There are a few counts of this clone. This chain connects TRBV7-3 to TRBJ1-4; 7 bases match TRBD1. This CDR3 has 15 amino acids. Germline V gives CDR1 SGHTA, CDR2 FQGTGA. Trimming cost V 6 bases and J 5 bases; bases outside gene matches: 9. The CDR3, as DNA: TGTGCCAGCAGTCGCACGGGGACAGCAAATGAAAAACTGTTTTTT. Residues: CASSRTGTANEKLFF.

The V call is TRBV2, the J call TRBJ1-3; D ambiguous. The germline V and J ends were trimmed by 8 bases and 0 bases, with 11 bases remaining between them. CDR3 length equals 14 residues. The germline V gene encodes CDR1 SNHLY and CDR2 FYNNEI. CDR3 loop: CASLRVSSGNTIYF. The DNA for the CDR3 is TGTGCCAGCTTGAGGGTTAGCTCTGGAAACACCATATATTTT.

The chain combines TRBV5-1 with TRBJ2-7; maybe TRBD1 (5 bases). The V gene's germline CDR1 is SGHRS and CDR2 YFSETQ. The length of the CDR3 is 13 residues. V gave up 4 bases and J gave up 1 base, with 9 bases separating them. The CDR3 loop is CASSPDISYEQYF. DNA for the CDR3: TGCGCCAGCAGCCCGGACATTTCCTACGAGCAGTACTTC.

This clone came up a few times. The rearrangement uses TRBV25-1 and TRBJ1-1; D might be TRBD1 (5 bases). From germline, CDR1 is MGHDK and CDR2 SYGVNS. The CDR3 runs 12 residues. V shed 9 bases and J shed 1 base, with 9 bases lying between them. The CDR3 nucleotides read TGTGCCAGTGACGGGGGGAACACTGAAGCTTTCTTT. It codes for CASDGGNTEAFF. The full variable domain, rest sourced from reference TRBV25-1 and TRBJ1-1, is EADIYQTPRYLVIGTGKKITLECSQTMGHDKMYWYQQDPGMELHLIHYSYGVNSTEKGDLSSESTVSRIRTEHFPLTLESARPSHTSQYLCASDGGNTEAFFGQGTRLTVV.

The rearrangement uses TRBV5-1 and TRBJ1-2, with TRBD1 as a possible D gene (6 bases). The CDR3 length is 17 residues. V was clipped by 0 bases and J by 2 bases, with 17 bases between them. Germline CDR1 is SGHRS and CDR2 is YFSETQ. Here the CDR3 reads CASSLALSPGENYGYTF. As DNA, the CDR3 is TGCGCCAGCAGCTTGGCCCTATCCCCAGGGGAGAACTATGGCTACACCTTC.

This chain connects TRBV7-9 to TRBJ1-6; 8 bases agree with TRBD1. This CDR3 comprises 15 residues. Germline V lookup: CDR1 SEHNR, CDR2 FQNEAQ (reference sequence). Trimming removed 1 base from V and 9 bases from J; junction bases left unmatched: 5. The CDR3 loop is CASSLESGGSSPLHF. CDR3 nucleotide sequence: TGTGCCAGCAGCTTAGAATCAGGGGGCTCTTCACCCCTCCACTTT.

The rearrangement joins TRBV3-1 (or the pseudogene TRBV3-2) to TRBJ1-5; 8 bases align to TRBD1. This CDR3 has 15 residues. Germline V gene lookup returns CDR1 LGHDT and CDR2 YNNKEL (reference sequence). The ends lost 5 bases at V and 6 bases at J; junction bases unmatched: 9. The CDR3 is CASSSDREVGQPQHF. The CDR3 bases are TGTGCCAGCAGCTCGGACAGGGAGGTTGGTCAGCCCCAGCATTTT.

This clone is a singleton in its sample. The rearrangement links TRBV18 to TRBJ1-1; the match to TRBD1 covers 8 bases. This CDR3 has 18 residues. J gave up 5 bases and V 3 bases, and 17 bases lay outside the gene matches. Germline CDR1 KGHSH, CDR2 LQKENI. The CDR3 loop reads CASSPRAGGNEAGTEAFF. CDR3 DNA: TGTGCCAGCTCACCCAGGGCAGGGGGCAATGAAGCGGGGACTGAAGCTTTCTTT.

In nucleotides, the CDR3 is TGTGCCAGCAGCGCCCCCCACAAGGGGGACTATGGCTACACCTTC. As protein: CASSAPHKGDYGYTF. V usage is TRBV9 and J usage is TRBJ1-2; maybe TRBD1 (6 bases). CDR3 size: 15 residues. Trimming stripped 3 bases from V and 3 bases from J, with 15 bases between. The germline CDR1 and CDR2 sequences are SGDLS and YYNGEE. Full variable domain (missing parts from reference TRBV9 and TRBJ1-2): DSGVTQTPKHLITATGQRVTLRCSPRSGDLSVYWYQQSLDQGLQFLIQYYNGEERAKGNILERFSAQQFPDLHSELNLSSLELGDSALYFCASSAPHKGDYGYTFGSGTRLTVV.

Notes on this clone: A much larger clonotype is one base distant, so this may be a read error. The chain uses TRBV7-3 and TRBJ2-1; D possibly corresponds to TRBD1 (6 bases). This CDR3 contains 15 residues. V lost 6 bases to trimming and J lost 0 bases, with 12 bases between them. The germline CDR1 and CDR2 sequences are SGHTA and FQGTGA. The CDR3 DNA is TGTGCCAGCAGTTTACAGGGTGTCTCCTACAATGAGCAGTTCTTC. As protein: CASSLQGVSYNEQFF.

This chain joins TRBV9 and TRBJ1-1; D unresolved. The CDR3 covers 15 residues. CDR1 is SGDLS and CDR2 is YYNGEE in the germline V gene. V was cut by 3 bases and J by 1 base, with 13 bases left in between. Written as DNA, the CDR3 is TGTGCCAGCAGCGAGGCACCCGGGGAGAACACTGAAGCTTTCTTT. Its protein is CASSEAPGENTEAFF.

CDR3 protein: CASGTTRGDVFGYTF. The DNA for the CDR3 is TGTGCCAGCGGCACTACACGGGGGGATGTGTTTGGCTACACCTTC. The chain links TRBV7-9 to TRBJ1-2; D may be TRBD1 (5 bases). V lost 8 bases and J 7 bases, leaving 23 bases between the germline ends. The germline V gene has CDR1 SEHNR and CDR2 FQNEAQ (reference sequence). The CDR3 loop spans 15 amino acids.

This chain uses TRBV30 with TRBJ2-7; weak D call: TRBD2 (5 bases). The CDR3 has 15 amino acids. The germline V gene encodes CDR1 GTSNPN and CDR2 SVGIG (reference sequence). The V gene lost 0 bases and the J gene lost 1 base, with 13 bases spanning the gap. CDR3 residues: CAWSVRGRRSYEQYF. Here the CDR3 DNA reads TGTGCCTGGAGTGTACGTGGGAGACGGTCCTACGAGCAGTACTTC.

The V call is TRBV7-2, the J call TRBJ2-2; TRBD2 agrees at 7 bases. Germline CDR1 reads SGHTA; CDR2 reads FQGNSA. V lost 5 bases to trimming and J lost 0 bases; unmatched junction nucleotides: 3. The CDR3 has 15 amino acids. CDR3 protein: CASSKSGANTGELFF. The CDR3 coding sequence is TGTGCCAGCAGCAAAAGCGGGGCGAACACCGGGGAGCTGTTTTTT.